This is a list of T cell receptor beta chains from one sample in a study of CD8 T cells in Susac syndrome. TCRdb reanalysed the immunoSEQ multiplex PCR reads using MiXCR and keeps one entry per CDR3 protein. Among about 94,000 distinct CDR3 sequences, about 95% were seen once, and the ten largest hold roughly 0.31%. What was sequenced was CD4+ T cells from PBMCs. Receptors originate from a human donor with Susac syndrome. Both conserved end residues are trimmed from each CDR3.

v_gene: TRBV6-2/TRBV6-3
j_gene: TRBJ1-1
CDR3aa: ASSGGGRLNTEAF

v_gene: TRBV27
j_gene: TRBJ1-1
CDR3aa: ASSYRGDNTEAF

v_gene: TRBV12-3/TRBV12-4
j_gene: TRBJ2-1
CDR3aa: ASWPATANNEQF

v_gene: TRBV30
j_gene: TRBJ2-5
CDR3aa: AWSVHRTGRETQY

v_gene: TRBV11-2
j_gene: TRBJ2-2
CDR3aa: ASSEAASGGRGELF

v_gene: TRBV20-1
j_gene: TRBJ1-6
CDR3aa: SARDIGGQGSSPLH

v_gene: TRBV30
j_gene: TRBJ1-2
CDR3aa: AWSQQGPYGYT

v_gene: TRBV11-2
j_gene: TRBJ1-4
CDR3aa: ASSLDGRTGEKLF

v_gene: TRBV7-9
j_gene: TRBJ1-5
CDR3aa: ASTHSGQENQPQH

v_gene: TRBV20-1
j_gene: TRBJ1-1
CDR3aa: SARSLRDTEAF

v_gene: TRBV13
j_gene: TRBJ1-4
CDR3aa: ASSVGDGSNEKLF

v_gene: TRBV5-1
j_gene: TRBJ2-5
CDR3aa: ASSLGSGGAMETQY

v_gene: TRBV9
j_gene: TRBJ1-5
CDR3aa: ASSFGGNQPQH

v_gene: TRBV5-1
j_gene: TRBJ2-3
CDR3aa: ASSLYRGTQY

v_gene: TRBV7-9
j_gene: TRBJ1-2
CDR3aa: ASSSGTVMDGYT

v_gene: TRBV30
j_gene: TRBJ1-2
CDR3aa: AWRRGLDSNYGYT

v_gene: TRBV28
j_gene: TRBJ2-3
CDR3aa: ASSPGPSTDTQY

v_gene: TRBV30
j_gene: TRBJ2-7
CDR3aa: AWNVWVAGTSSYEQY

v_gene: TRBV7-8
j_gene: TRBJ2-3
CDR3aa: ASSLARVAGRRDTQY

v_gene: TRBV12-3/TRBV12-4
j_gene: TRBJ1-1
CDR3aa: ASSSGQGNVGKGTEAF

v_gene: TRBV28
j_gene: TRBJ2-5
CDR3aa: ASSFAGGETQY

v_gene: TRBV30
j_gene: TRBJ2-3
CDR3aa: AWDRVTADTQY

v_gene: TRBV20-1
j_gene: TRBJ2-3
CDR3aa: SARVPRGSTDTQY

v_gene: TRBV2
j_gene: TRBJ1-6
CDR3aa: ASRRTGTENSPLH

v_gene: TRBV30
j_gene: TRBJ2-7
CDR3aa: AWSVSPGTYEQY

v_gene: TRBV10-3
j_gene: TRBJ2-7
CDR3aa: AIRPGQGSDEQY

v_gene: TRBV15
j_gene: TRBJ2-7
CDR3aa: ATSRVELGARYEQY

v_gene: TRBV20-1
j_gene: TRBJ1-5
CDR3aa: SARRGSGPGQPQH

v_gene: TRBV12-3/TRBV12-4
j_gene: TRBJ1-2
CDR3aa: ASTVTGVGYT

v_gene: TRBV20-1
j_gene: TRBJ1-3
CDR3aa: SATRFLSGNTIY

v_gene: TRBV3-1
j_gene: TRBJ2-5
CDR3aa: ASSHSEETQY

v_gene: TRBV9
j_gene: TRBJ1-2
CDR3aa: ASSVDPGGNLYGYT

v_gene: TRBV20-1
j_gene: TRBJ2-3
CDR3aa: SARGLAGGPSTDTQY

v_gene: TRBV30
j_gene: TRBJ2-1
CDR3aa: AWIGGYNEQF

v_gene: TRBV5-4
j_gene: TRBJ2-1
CDR3aa: ASSLPTKSSYNEQF

v_gene: TRBV30
j_gene: TRBJ2-5
CDR3aa: AWNRGQETQY

v_gene: TRBV20-1
j_gene: TRBJ1-5
CDR3aa: SARDGRGPQH

v_gene: TRBV20-1
j_gene: TRBJ2-4
CDR3aa: SARDRGGPKTFQY

v_gene: TRBV3-1
j_gene: TRBJ2-2
CDR3aa: ASRPTENTGELF

v_gene: TRBV5-4
j_gene: TRBJ2-3
CDR3aa: ASWDRSTDTQY

v_gene: TRBV3-1
j_gene: TRBJ2-1
CDR3aa: ASSQAASGANEQF

v_gene: TRBV9
j_gene: TRBJ1-2
CDR3aa: ASSSRDKIYGYT

v_gene: TRBV3-1
j_gene: TRBJ1-3
CDR3aa: ASSRAISGNTIY

v_gene: TRBV20-1
j_gene: TRBJ2-7
CDR3aa: SARDPKTGENEQY

v_gene: TRBV14
j_gene: TRBJ2-1
CDR3aa: ASSLLTLDEQF

v_gene: TRBV29-1
j_gene: TRBJ1-5
CDR3aa: SVGEGNQPQH

v_gene: TRBV9
j_gene: TRBJ2-2
CDR3aa: ASSGLAGDIGELF

v_gene: TRBV28
j_gene: TRBJ2-7
CDR3aa: ASSEATRNYEQY

v_gene: TRBV5-1
j_gene: TRBJ2-5
CDR3aa: AIPPSDNQETQY

v_gene: TRBV30
j_gene: TRBJ2-3
CDR3aa: AYRDRGQDTQY

v_gene: TRBV5-4
j_gene: TRBJ2-3
CDR3aa: ASSLGVLVSDTQY

v_gene: TRBV18
j_gene: TRBJ2-5
CDR3aa: ASSPGEGSRETQY

v_gene: TRBV9
j_gene: TRBJ2-7
CDR3aa: ASSVASGYYEQY